These 17 T cell receptor beta chains were sequenced from one sample in a study of a mutant IDH1 vaccine in newly diagnosed glioma. Time point specified: week 11, during vaccination. The vaccine gave 300 ug of a 20-mer mutant IDH1 peptide subcutaneously per dose. TCRdb's table, derived via immunoSEQ multiplex PCR, lists solely in-frame clones and lacks some. This sample yields some 26,000 clones, of which 70% are seen a single time; 11% belongs to the top ten. Their recognized antigens are unknown. The sequencing here drew on peripheral blood mononuclear cells (PBMCs), taken from a glioma patient whose treatment included an IDH1 peptide vaccine. These receptors were taken from a man aged 18 to 30 with glioma. Some clones in this sample may be carry-over from other donors' samples.

The chain couples TRBV7-9 to TRBJ1-1; D not resolved. The CDR3 sequence is 14 residues long. In germline, CDR1 is SEHNR, CDR2 FQNEAQ (reference sequence). Trimming stripped 1 base from V and 7 bases from J, with 13 bases between. The CDR3 nucleotides are TGTGCCAGCAGCTTAGGTAAAGCCTCGCTTGAAGCTTTCTTT. It codes for CASSLGKASLEAFF.

The chain has TRBV7-2 and TRBJ1-1, with TRBD1 matching 9 bases. Germline assignment: CDR1 SGHTA and CDR2 FQGNSA. J was trimmed by 4 bases and V by 5 bases; bases with no gene match: 2. This CDR3 has 13 amino acids. The CDR3 bases are TGTGCCAGCAGCAACAGGGGGCGCACTGAAGCTTTCTTT. This codes for CASSNRGRTEAFF.

This clone was found a few times. V usage is TRBV7-2 and J usage is TRBJ1-1, with TRBD1 matching over 7 bases. The CDR3 is 13 residues long. J lost 4 bases, V lost 3 bases, and 2 bases had no gene match. Germline V gene data show CDR1 as SGHTA and CDR2 as FQGNSA. This CDR3 is CASSLDRITEAFF. CDR3 DNA: TGTGCCAGCAGCTTGGACAGGATCACTGAAGCTTTCTTT.

The rearrangement joins TRBV2 to TRBJ1-2; D gene uncertain. Per the germline V gene, CDR1 is SNHLY and CDR2 is FYNNEI. The CDR3 has 13 amino acids. V lost 7 bases, J lost 0 bases, and 9 bases lay in between. The CDR3 DNA reads TGTGCCAGCACCCCCGGCACTAACTATGGCTACACCTTC. It specifies CASTPGTNYGYTF.

V is TRBV18 and J is TRBJ1-3, with 7 positions matching TRBD1. CDR3 size: 18 residues. The germline V gene encodes CDR1 KGHSH and CDR2 LQKENI. Trimming removed 4 bases from V and 0 bases from J; junction bases left unmatched: 12. This CDR3 reads CASSLVPGQRNSGNTIYF. As DNA, the CDR3 is TGTGCCAGCTCACTTGTCCCGGGACAGCGAAACTCTGGAAACACCATATATTTT.

This rearrangement joins TRBV11-2 to TRBJ1-2, with TRBD1 matching 7 bases. Germline values: CDR1 SGHAT, CDR2 FQNNGV. The V gene end was trimmed by 5 bases and the J gene end by 8 bases; junction bases not matched to a gene: 8. The CDR3 spans 13 residues. CDR3 sequence reads: CASSPGQENGYTF. The CDR3 nucleotides are TGTGCCAGCAGCCCCGGACAGGAGAACGGCTACACCTTC.

The chain recombines TRBV5-1 with TRBJ2-1; 7 bases line up with TRBD2. There are 15 residues in the CDR3. Germline loops: CDR1 SGHRS, CDR2 YFSETQ. V shed 4 bases, J shed 1 base, and the junction held 5 bases outside the gene matches. The CDR3 loop reads CASSRGGNSYNEQFF. The CDR3, as DNA: TGCGCCAGCAGCCGCGGGGGTAATTCCTACAATGAGCAGTTCTTC.

The V gene is TRBV15, the J gene TRBJ2-7; TRBD2 is a possible D gene (5 bases). Germline values: CDR1 LNHNV, CDR2 YYDKDF (reference sequence). V lost 5 bases to trimming and J lost 2 bases, with 13 bases between them. The CDR3 has 14 amino acids. This chain's CDR3 is CATSAGGSTYEQYF. The DNA of the CDR3 is TGTGCCACCAGCGCTGGCGGGTCCACCTACGAGCAGTACTTC.

With regard to this clone: Distinct nucleotide sequences in the sample also encode this CDR3. The chain couples TRBV29-1 to TRBJ1-3, with 11 bases fitting TRBD1. The length of the CDR3 is 13 residues. After removal of 6 bases from V and 2 bases from J, the junction contained 0 bases not matched to a gene. CDR1 and CDR2 (germline): SQVTM, ANQGSEA. CDR3 region: CSVGQGAGNTIYF. DNA for the CDR3: TGCAGCGTGGGACAGGGGGCTGGAAACACCATATATTTT.

The genes are TRBV15 and TRBJ2-5; D could derive from TRBD1 or TRBD2 (5 bases each). The CDR3 spans 15 residues. The germline V and J ends were trimmed by 2 bases and 3 bases, with 13 bases remaining between them. CDR1 is LNHNV, CDR2 YYDKDF, per germline (reference sequence). The CDR3 spells CATSRTGTSKETQYF. In DNA form, the CDR3 reads TGTGCCACCAGCAGAACCGGGACGTCCAAAGAGACCCAGTACTTC. The complete variable domain, with remaining parts taken from reference TRBV15 and TRBJ2-5, reads DAMVIQNPRYQVTQFGKPVTLSCSQTLNHNVMYWYQQKSSQAPKLLFHYYDKDFNNEADTPDNFQSRRPNTSFCFLDIRSPGLGDTAMYLCATSRTGTSKETQYFGPGTRLLVL.

This chain joins TRBV30 and TRBJ2-5; 8 bases are shared with TRBD1. Trimming took 1 base from V and 4 from J; bases not matched to a gene: 8. The CDR3 is 15 residues long. Germline CDR1 GTSNPN, CDR2 SVGIG (reference sequence). CDR3 loop: CAWSGGRGRGETQYF. The CDR3, as DNA: TGTGCCTGGAGTGGCGGCAGGGGGCGCGGAGAGACCCAGTACTTC.

V gene TRBV30 combines with J gene TRBJ1-3; perhaps TRBD1 as D (6 bases). V lost 8 bases and J 0 bases, leaving 11 bases between the germline ends. The CDR3 loop spans 13 amino acids. Germline V lookup: CDR1 GTSNPN, CDR2 SVGIG (reference sequence). CDR3 bases: TGTGCCGAGGGGGAGATCTCTGGAAACACCATATATTTT. It codes for CAEGEISGNTIYF.

The V gene is TRBV28, the J gene TRBJ2-1; maybe TRBD1 (6 bases). From germline, CDR1 is MDHEN and CDR2 SYDVKM. The length of the CDR3 is 13 residues. V lost 6 bases and J 3 bases, leaving 9 bases between the germline ends. The CDR3 spells CASRLDSYNEQFF. Here the CDR3 DNA reads TGTGCCAGCAGGCTGGACAGCTACAATGAGCAGTTCTTC.

The chain has TRBV9 and TRBJ2-5, with D perhaps assigned TRBD1 or TRBD2 (5 bases each). The CDR3 consists of 14 residues. Germline CDR1 is SGDLS and CDR2 is YYNGEE. Trimming shortened V by 0 bases and J by 5 bases, and 11 bases separated the two germline ends. The DNA of the CDR3 is TGTGCCAGCAGCGTAGAGGGGAGTTGGGAGACCCAGTACTTC. Its protein is CASSVEGSWETQYF. Based on the CDR3 plus reference TRBV9 and TRBJ2-5, the full variable domain is DSGVTQTPKHLITATGQRVTLRCSPRSGDLSVYWYQQSLDQGLQFLIQYYNGEERAKGNILERFSAQQFPDLHSELNLSSLELGDSALYFCASSVEGSWETQYFGPGTRLLVL.

In this sample, this clone turned up a few times. The V gene is TRBV5-4, the J gene TRBJ2-7; 9 bases agree with TRBD1. The CDR3 is made up of 15 amino acids. CDR1 is SGHNT and CDR2 is YYREEE in the germline V gene (reference sequence). Trimming took 2 bases from V and 4 from J; bases not matched to a gene: 7. The CDR3 DNA follows: TGTGCCAGCAGCTTAGGGACAGGGAGAAATTACGAGCAGTACTTC. Translated: CASSLGTGRNYEQYF.

This clone was seen a few times. The chain is built from TRBV7-9 and TRBJ2-7; 7 nucleotides align to TRBD1. The CDR3 spans 16 residues. The junction had 13 bases not matched to a gene; V was cut back by 4 bases and J by 4 bases. Germline V gene sequence: CDR1 SEHNR, CDR2 FQNEAQ (reference sequence). CDR3 residues: CASSSSGQVEGYEQYF. The CDR3 DNA reads as TGTGCCAGCAGCTCCTCTGGACAGGTTGAGGGTTACGAGCAGTACTTC.

The V gene is TRBV5-1, the J gene TRBJ2-7; TRBD1 is a possible D gene (6 bases). The CDR3 extends over 13 amino acids. Germline CDR1 SGHRS, CDR2 YFSETQ. Trimming pared 0 bases from V and 2 bases from J, leaving 6 bases between. The CDR3 DNA follows: TGCGCCAGCAGCTTGGACAGGGCCTACGAGCAGTACTTC. Its protein product is CASSLDRAYEQYF.